This T cell receptor beta chain stems from a study of control samples from healthy donors and cancer patients (dated by TCRdb to about 2020). Looking up the germline V gene yields CDR1 MDHEN and CDR2 SYDVKM. The CDR3 contains 16 residues, cysteine and phenylalanine counted. Of the read, only the CDR3 DNA is kept; its 48 bases are in frame from base 1. Trimming removed 5 bases from V and 6 bases from J; the gene matches leave 14 bases unexplained. Comments on this clone: The antigen it binds to is not known. Base quality data are lacking; no much larger clone is found one base away.

Libraries came from the immunoSEQ multiplex PCR assay. Held by TCRdb, this immuneACCESS table contains in-frame sequences only and omits some clones. Under half of the omission traces to an unresolved V gene where checked; the cause of the rest is unknown. A total of 130,000 or so clones appear in this sample, around 94% of them only once. Jointly, the top ten make up around 13% of the sample. The source is a man aged 35 to 55 in good health. Input material: blood. This chain is built from TRBV28 and TRBJ2-7; 9 of the junction bases match TRBD1. The CDR3 in this case is CASSPHAGTGPGEQYF. The DNA sequence reads TGTGCCAGCAGTCCCCACGCCGGGACAGGGCCCGGCGAGCAGTACTTC.